Sample share makes the clone carrying this T cell receptor (beta chain) large (0.1 to 1%). Antigen: not known. One end of the junction varies from germline; a read error may be responsible. The entry originates in a study of T cells after posttransplantation cyclophosphamide. General observations from the study: Tissue-infiltrating T cells from skin or gut overlapped little with blood T cells. After PTCy, TRB diversity resembled that of CNI/methotrexate controls. Later blood repertoires were often dominated by clones from the donor CD8+ memory compartment.

The CDR3 consists of 15 residues. Germline V gives CDR1 MDHEN, CDR2 SYDVKM. Treatment was busulfan-fludarabine conditioning, a marrow graft, and cyclophosphamide on days +3 and +4. TCRdb's copy holds only in-frame clones and misses some; the assay was immunoSEQ multiplex PCR. There are approximately 1,400 clones in the sample, none observed a single time. This chain connects TRBV28 to TRBJ2-2, with TRBD2 identical over 8 bases. Sequenced material: PBMCs, taken after an allogeneic stem cell transplant with post-transplant cyclophosphamide. This receptor was identified in a young adult male patient who received an allogeneic stem cell transplant from a related donor, was CMV-positive, and had acute GVHD only. The T cells may partly be graft donor cells. The CDR3 reads CASRPTSGNNGELFF. The CDR3, as DNA: TGTGCCAGCAGGCCAACTAGCGGAAACAACGGGGAGCTGTTTTTT.